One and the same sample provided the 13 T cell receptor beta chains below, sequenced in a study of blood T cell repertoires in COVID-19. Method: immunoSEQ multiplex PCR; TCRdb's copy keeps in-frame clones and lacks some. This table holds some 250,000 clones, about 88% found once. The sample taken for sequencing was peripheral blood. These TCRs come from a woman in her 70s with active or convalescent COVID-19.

The CDR3 region has the DNA TGTGCCAGCAGCTTAGTTTCGGTCGGTAACTATGGCTACACCTTC. Encoded protein: CASSLVSVGNYGYTF. The chain recombines TRBV11-2 with TRBJ1-2; D is unclear. Per germline, CDR1 SGHAT and CDR2 FQNNGV. The CDR3 runs to 15 residues. V was shortened by 1 base and J by 1 base, with 10 bases between the two germline ends.

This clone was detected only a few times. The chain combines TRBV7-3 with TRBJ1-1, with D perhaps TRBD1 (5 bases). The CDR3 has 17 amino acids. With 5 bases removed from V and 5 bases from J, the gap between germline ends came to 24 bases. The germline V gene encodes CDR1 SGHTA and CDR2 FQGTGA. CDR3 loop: CASSIGVMGPMGTEAFF. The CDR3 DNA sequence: TGTGCCAGCAGCATAGGGGTGATGGGGCCTATGGGTACTGAAGCTTTCTTT.

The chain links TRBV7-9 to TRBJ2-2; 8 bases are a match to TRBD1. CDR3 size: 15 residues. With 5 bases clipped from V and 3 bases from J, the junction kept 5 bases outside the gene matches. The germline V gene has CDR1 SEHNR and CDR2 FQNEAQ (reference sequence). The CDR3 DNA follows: TGTGCCAGCAGCACAAGCAGGGGGCACACCGGGGAGCTGTTTTTT. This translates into CASSTSRGHTGELFF.

Here the CDR3 reads CASSQDARSSEGYTF. CDR3 nucleotide sequence: TGCGCCAGCAGCCAAGACGCCAGGTCATCTGAAGGCTACACCTTC. The rearrangement joins TRBV4-3 to TRBJ1-2; D is unclear. The CDR3 covers 15 residues. Germline CDR1 and CDR2: LGHNA and YSLEER. The ends were cut back, 0 bases at V and 8 bases at J, with 16 bases in the middle.

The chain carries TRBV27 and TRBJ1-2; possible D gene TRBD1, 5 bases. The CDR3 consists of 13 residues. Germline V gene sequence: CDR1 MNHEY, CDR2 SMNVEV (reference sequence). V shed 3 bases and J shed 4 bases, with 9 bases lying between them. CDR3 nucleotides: TGTGCCAGCAGTTTTACAGGAAGCTATGGCTACACCTTC. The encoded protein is CASSFTGSYGYTF.

The CDR3 coding sequence is TGTGCCAGCAGTGAATTAGTTGGGCGCCTCGAGCAGTACTTC. Amino acids: CASSELVGRLEQYF. The rearrangement uses TRBV6-1 and TRBJ2-7, with D uncertain. The germline V gene has CDR1 MNHNS and CDR2 SASEGT. V lost 2 bases and J lost 6, with 14 bases in between. The CDR3 loop spans 14 amino acids.

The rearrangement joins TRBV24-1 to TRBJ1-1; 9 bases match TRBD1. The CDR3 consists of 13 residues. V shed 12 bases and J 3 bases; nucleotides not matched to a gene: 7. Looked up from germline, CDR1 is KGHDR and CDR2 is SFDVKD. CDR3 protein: CAAKDRGDTEAFF. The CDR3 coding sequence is TGTGCCGCAAAGGACAGGGGTGACACTGAAGCTTTCTTT.

CDR3 coding DNA: TGTGCCAGCGCTCCGGACAGGGGCACAACCTACGAGCAGTACTTC. It codes for CASAPDRGTTYEQYF. The chain is built from TRBV6-5 and TRBJ2-7; 9 nucleotides agree with TRBD1. J was trimmed by 2 bases and V by 8 bases; bases with no gene match: 10. Germline values: CDR1 MNHEY, CDR2 SVGAGI. The CDR3 spans 15 residues.

CDR3 DNA: TGTGCCATCAGAGAAGGGACAGGGGTAGACCAGCCCCAGCATTTT. It translates to CAIREGTGVDQPQHF. The chain joins TRBV10-3 to TRBJ1-5; 10 nucleotides align to TRBD1. The CDR3 sequence is 15 residues long. V was pared by 6 bases and J by 7 bases, with 9 bases of the junction left unmatched. CDR1 is ENHRY and CDR2 is SYGVKD in the germline V gene.

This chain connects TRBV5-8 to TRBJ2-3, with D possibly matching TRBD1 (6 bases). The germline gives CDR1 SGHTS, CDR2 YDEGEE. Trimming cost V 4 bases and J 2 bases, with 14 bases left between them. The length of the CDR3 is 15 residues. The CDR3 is CASSLGGSDTDTQYF. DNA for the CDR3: TGTGCCAGCAGCCTAGGGGGAAGTGACACAGATACGCAGTATTTT. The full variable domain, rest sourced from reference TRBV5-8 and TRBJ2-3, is EAGVTQSPTHLIKTRGQQATLRCSPISGHTSVYWYQQALGLGLQFLLWYDEGEERNRGNFPPRFSGRQFPNYSSELNVNALELEDSALYLCASSLGGSDTDTQYFGPGTRLTVL.

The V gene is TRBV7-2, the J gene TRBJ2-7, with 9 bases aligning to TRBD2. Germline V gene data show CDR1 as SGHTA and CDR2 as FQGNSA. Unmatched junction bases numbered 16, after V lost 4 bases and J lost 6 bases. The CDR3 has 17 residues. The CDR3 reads CASSSRSWRGGFSEQYF. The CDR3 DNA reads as TGTGCCAGCAGCTCCCGATCATGGCGGGGGGGTTTTTCCGAGCAGTACTTC.

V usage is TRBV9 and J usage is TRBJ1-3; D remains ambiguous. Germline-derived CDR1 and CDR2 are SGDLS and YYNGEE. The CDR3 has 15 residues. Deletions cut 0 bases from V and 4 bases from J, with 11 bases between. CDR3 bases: TGTGCCAGCAGCGTAGCCATAGACGGGGGAAACACCATATATTTT. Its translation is CASSVAIDGGNTIYF.

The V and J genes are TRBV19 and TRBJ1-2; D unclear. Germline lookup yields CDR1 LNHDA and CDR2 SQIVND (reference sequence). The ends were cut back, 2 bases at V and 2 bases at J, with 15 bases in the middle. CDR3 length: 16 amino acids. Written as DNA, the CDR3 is TGTGCCAGTAGTATACCGGCTGGGCAGTCAAACTATGGCTACACCTTC. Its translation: CASSIPAGQSNYGYTF.